This TCR beta chain was found in a study of cytomegalovirus exposure and HLA in healthy donors. Study-level information: The study placed approximately 81% of its roughly 410 genotyped donors in the Caucasian-associated ancestry cluster.

Details on this clone: Its specificity is unknown.

Germline V gene lookup returns CDR1 MGHDK and CDR2 SYGVNS. This CDR3 spans 11 amino acids. The ends were cut back, 3 bases at V and 7 bases at J, with 6 bases in the middle. PCR involved 60 Vbeta and 13 Jbeta primers. The repertoire was sequenced with immunoSEQ multiplex PCR; TCRdb's copy has only in-frame clones and lacks some. This listing includes tens of thousands of clones. Study results and caveats: HLA restriction was apparent for most CMV-associated TCR beta chains in a later analysis. A prior analysis recorded that most TCR beta V segments were productive about 87% or about 30% of the time. Available immune exposure information was restricted to CMV serostatus only.

This TCR derives from a man aged 35-49 years in good health and CMV-seronegative. The sequenced sample consisted of PBMCs. The chain links TRBV25-1 to TRBJ1-2; D gene ambiguous. As DNA, the CDR3 is TGTGCCAGCAGTGACTTCGGTGGCTACACCTTC. Protein sequence: CASSDFGGYTF.